The entry below gives a single TCR beta chain sequence along with its context. Antigen specificity is unknown. Germline-derived CDR1 and CDR2 are SQVTM and ANQGSEA. The V and J ends lost 7 bases and 0 bases respectively, with 12 bases between them. This CDR3 is 13 amino acids long. No fewer than 7 million PBMCs went into each sample. Primers used in a second PCR of roughly 6 to 11 cycles were a sample-barcoded 5' primer and a J-beta primer mix. MiXCR, applied by TCRdb to the 5' RACE reads, yields one record per CDR3 protein. The table includes 650,000 or so distinct CDR3 sequences, over 40% detected once. The sample comes from a study of blood T cells in healthy people across ages. Study-wide points: Donor CMV status was unknown, possibly confounding expanded clonotype changes. Older individuals had lower TCR beta diversity per million T cells (the decline was roughly linear).

The genes are TRBV29-1 and TRBJ2-5; TRBD2 might be the D (5 bases). The sample consisted of blood. The receptor was derived from a woman of 80 years or more in good health. This CDR3 reads CSAGTGYQETQYF. The CDR3 DNA sequence: TGCAGCGCCGGCACGGGGTACCAAGAGACCCAGTACTTC.